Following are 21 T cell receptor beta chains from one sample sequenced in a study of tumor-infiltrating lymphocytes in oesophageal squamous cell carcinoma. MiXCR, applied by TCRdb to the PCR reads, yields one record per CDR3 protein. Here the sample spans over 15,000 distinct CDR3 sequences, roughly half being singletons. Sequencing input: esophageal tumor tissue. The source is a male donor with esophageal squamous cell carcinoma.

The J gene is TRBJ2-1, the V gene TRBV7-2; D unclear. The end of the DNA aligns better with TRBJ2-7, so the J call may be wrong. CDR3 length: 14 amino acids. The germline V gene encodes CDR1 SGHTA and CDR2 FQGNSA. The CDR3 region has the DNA TGTGCCAGCAGCTTAGATCGGCCGGGCAATGAGCAGTACTTC. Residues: CASSLDRPGNEQYF.

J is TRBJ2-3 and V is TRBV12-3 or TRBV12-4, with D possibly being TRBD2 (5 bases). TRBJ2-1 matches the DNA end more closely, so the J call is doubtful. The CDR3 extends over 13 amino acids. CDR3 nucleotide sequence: TGTGCCAGCAATGCAGAGGGCGCGGAGACCCAGTTCTTC. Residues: CASNAEGAETQFF.

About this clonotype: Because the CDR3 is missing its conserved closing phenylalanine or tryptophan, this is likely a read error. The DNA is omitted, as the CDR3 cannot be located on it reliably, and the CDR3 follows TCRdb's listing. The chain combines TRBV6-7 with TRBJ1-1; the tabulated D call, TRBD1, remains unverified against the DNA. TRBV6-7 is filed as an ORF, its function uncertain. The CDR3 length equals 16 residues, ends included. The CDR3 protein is CASSYGQWVSPSILVM.

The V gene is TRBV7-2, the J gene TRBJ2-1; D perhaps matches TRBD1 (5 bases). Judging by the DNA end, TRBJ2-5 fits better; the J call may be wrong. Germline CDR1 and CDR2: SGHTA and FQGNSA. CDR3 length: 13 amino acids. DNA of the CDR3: TGTGCCAGCAGCTCAGGGCAAATAGAGACCCAGTACTTC. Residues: CASSSGQIETQYF.

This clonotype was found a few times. CDR3 region: CASSLGLQETQYF. CDR3 DNA: TGTGCCAGCAGTTTAGGACTTCAAGAGACCCAGTACTTC. This chain uses TRBV12-3 or TRBV12-4 with TRBJ2-5; D is undetermined. There are 13 residues in the CDR3. Trimming left V 1 base short and J 2 bases short, with 5 bases between.

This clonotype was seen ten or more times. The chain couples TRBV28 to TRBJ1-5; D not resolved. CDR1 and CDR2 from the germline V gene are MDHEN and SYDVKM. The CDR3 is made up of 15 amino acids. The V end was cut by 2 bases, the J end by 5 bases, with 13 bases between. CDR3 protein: CASSLPYRGDQPQHF. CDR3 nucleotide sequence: TGTGCCAGCAGTTTACCATACCGCGGGGATCAGCCCCAGCATTTT.

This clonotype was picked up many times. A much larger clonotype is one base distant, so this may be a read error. Written as DNA, the CDR3 is TGTGCCAGCAGTTTGCTCCGCAATGAGCAGTACTTC. Amino acids: CASSLLRNEQYF. The chain couples TRBV28 to TRBJ2-5; the D is unclear. The germline V gene encodes CDR1 MDHEN and CDR2 SYDVKM. The CDR3 spans 12 residues. Trimming took 3 bases from V and 11 from J, leaving 13 bases between them.

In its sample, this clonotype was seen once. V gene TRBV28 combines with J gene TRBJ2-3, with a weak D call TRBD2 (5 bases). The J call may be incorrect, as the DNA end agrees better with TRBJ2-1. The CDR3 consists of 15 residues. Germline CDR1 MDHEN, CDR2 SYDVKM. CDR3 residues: CASSLMGSLYNEQFF. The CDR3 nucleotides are TGTGCCAGCAGTTTAATGGGGAGTCTCTACAATGAGCAGTTCTTC.

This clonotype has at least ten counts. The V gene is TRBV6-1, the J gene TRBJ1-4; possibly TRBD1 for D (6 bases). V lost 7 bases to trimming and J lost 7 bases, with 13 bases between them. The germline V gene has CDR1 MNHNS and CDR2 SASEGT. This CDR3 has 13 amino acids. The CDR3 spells CASKEQGGEKLFF. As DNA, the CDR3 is TGTGCCAGCAAGGAACAGGGAGGTGAAAAACTGTTTTTT.

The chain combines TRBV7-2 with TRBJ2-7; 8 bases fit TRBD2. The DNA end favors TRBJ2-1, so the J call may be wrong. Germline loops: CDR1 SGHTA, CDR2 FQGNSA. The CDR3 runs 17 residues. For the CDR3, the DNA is TGTGCCAGCAGCTCCCCATATATCGGACTAGCCCTGGATGAGCAGTTCTTC. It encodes CASSSPYIGLALDEQFF.

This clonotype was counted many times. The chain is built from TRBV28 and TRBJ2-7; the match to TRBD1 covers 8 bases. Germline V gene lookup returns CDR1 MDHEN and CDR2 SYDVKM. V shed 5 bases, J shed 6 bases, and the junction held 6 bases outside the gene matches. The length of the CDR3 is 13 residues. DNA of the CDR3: TGTGCCAGCAGTGCCCAGGACAGGGTCGAGCAGTACTTC. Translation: CASSAQDRVEQYF.

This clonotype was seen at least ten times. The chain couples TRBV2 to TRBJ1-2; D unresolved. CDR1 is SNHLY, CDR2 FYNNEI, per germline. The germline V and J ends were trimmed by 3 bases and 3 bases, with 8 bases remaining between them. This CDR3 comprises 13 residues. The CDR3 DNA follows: TGTGCCAGCAGTGAGGGTAGGGACTATGGCTACACCTTC. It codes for CASSEGRDYGYTF.

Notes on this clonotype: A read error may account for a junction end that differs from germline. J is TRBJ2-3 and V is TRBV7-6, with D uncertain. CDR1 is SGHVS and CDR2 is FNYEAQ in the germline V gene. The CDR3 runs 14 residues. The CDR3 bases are TGTGCTAGCAGCTTAGATGGAACCACAGATACGCAGTATTTT. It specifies CASSLDGTTDTQYF.

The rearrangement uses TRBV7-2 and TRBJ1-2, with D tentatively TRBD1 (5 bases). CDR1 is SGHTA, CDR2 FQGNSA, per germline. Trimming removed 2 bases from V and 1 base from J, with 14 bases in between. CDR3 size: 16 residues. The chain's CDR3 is CASSLSSGDGNYGYTF. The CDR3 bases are TGTGCCAGCAGCTTAAGTAGTGGGGACGGTAACTATGGCTACACCTTC. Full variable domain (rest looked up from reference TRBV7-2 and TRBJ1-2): GAGVSQSPSNKVTEKGKDVELRCDPISGHTALYWYRQSLGQGLEFLIYFQGNSAPDKSGLPSDRFSAERTGGSVSTLTIQRTQQEDSAVYLCASSLSSGDGNYGYTFGSGTRLTVV.

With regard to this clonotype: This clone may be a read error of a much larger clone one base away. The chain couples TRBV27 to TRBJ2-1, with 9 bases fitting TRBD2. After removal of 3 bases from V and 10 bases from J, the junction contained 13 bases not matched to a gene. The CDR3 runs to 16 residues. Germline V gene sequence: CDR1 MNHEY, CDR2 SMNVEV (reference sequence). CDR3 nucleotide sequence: TGTGCCAGCAGTTTCCTCCCCGGGACTAGCCTCTACGAGCAGTTCTTC. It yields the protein CASSFLPGTSLYEQFF.

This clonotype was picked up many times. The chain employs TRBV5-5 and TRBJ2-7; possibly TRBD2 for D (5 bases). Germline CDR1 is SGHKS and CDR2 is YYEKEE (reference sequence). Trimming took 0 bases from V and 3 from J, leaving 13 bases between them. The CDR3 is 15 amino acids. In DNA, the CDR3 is TGTGCCAGCAGCTTGGTAGGCGGGTCCATCTACGAGCAGTACTTC. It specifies CASSLVGGSIYEQYF.

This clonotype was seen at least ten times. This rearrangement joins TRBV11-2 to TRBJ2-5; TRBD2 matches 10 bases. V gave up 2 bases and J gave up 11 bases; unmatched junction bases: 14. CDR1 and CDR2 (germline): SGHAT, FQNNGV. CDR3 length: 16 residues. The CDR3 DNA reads TGTGCCAGCAGCTTAATCCCCGCTAGCGGGAGAAATGAGCAGTACTTC. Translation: CASSLIPASGRNEQYF.

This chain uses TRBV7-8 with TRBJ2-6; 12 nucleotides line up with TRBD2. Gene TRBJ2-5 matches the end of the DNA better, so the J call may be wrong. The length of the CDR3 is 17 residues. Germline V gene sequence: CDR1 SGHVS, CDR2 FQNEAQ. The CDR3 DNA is TGTGCCAGCAGCTTAAGGTCTAGCGGGAGGGCCTGGGAGACCCAGTACTTC. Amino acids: CASSLRSSGRAWETQYF.

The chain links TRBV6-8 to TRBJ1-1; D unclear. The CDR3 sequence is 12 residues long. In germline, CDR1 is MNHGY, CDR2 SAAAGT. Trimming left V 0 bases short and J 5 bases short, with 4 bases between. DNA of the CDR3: TGTGCCAGCAGTTACTCGACGACTGAAGCTTTCTTT. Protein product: CASSYSTTEAFF.

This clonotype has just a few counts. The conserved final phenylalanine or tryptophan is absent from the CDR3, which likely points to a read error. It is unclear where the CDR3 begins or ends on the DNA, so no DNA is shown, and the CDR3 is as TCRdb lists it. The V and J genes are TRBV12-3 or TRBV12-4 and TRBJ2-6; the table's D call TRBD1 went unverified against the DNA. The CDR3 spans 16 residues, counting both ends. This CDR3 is CASSFGDIRETQYFGA.

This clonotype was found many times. In nucleotides, the CDR3 is TGTGCCAGCAGCGCGGGGGGGGGGATCGGTGAAAAACTGTTTTTT. It is translated as CASSAGGGIGEKLFF. The chain carries TRBV5-6 and TRBJ1-4; TRBD1 might be the D (5 bases). The CDR3 has 15 residues. Germline V lookup: CDR1 SGHDT, CDR2 YYEEEE. Trimming took off 4 bases at V and 7 bases at J, with 17 bases between the two ends.